Below are 17 T cell receptor beta chains sequenced from a single sample in a study of pediatric ulcerative colitis. Profiled with immunoSEQ multiplex PCR; TCRdb holds only in-frame clones, not every one. The table shows more than 15,000 clones, with around 74% occurring only once. The rectum was sampled with one to two pinch biopsies at colonoscopy. The source material was gut tissue. These TCRs come from a girl between 5 and 17 years old with moderate ulcerative colitis.

The chain is built from TRBV21-1 and TRBJ2-7; TRBD2 is the table's D call and was not checked against the DNA. TRBV21-1 is described as a pseudogene. The CDR3 is 17 residues long. As DNA, the CDR3 is TGTGCCAGCAGCAAGGTTTTTGGGACTAGCGGGTCCTACGAGCAGTACTTC. Amino acids: CASSKVFGTSGSYEQYF.

The rearrangement joins TRBV6-1 to TRBJ2-7; D ambiguous. Germline V gene data show CDR1 as MNHNS and CDR2 as SASEGT. The CDR3 consists of 13 residues. The V end lost 8 bases, the J end lost 5 bases, and 16 bases lay between the germline ends. CDR3 sequence: CASRASAGHEQYF. The CDR3 DNA is TGTGCCAGCCGGGCCTCAGCAGGCCACGAGCAGTACTTC.

This rearrangement joins TRBV11-2 to TRBJ1-2, with 10 bases fitting TRBD1. Germline values: CDR1 SGHAT, CDR2 FQNNGV. V lost 5 bases to trimming and J lost 8 bases; unmatched junction nucleotides: 8. This CDR3 comprises 14 residues. The CDR3 is CASSIGTGDWGYTF. The DNA for the CDR3 is TGTGCCAGCAGCATCGGGACAGGGGATTGGGGCTACACCTTC.

The chain recombines TRBV6-1 with TRBJ2-5; TRBD1 matches at 7 bases. The CDR3 is made up of 15 amino acids. Trimming took 1 base from V and 2 from J; bases not matched to a gene: 4. In germline, CDR1 is MNHNS, CDR2 SASEGT. CDR3 bases: TGTGCCAGCAGTGAAGTACCGGGACAGCAAGAGACCCAGTACTTC. Translation gives CASSEVPGQQETQYF.

J is TRBJ2-5 and V is TRBV29-1; tentatively, D is TRBD1 (5 bases). With 3 bases removed from V and 3 bases from J, the gap between germline ends came to 11 bases. This CDR3 spans 13 amino acids. From germline, CDR1 is SQVTM and CDR2 ANQGSEA. Here the CDR3 DNA reads TGCAGCGTTGATCCAGGGAAAAAAGAGACCCAGTACTTC. Translated, it gives CSVDPGKKETQYF.

In the case of this clone: The same CDR3 arises from other DNA sequences in this sample as well. As DNA, the CDR3 is TGTGCCAGCAGGGGCGGGAGCTCCTACAATGAGCAGTTCTTC. Protein product: CASRGGSSYNEQFF. The chain links TRBV2 to TRBJ2-1; 7 bases match TRBD2. This CDR3 contains 14 residues. The V segment lost 6 bases and the J segment 0 bases; nucleotides outside the gene matches: 2. Germline lookup yields CDR1 SNHLY and CDR2 FYNNEI.

This chain joins TRBV9 and TRBJ2-7; no firm D call. Trimming pared 0 bases from V and 0 bases from J, leaving 7 bases between. CDR1 and CDR2 (germline): SGDLS, YYNGEE. CDR3 length equals 14 residues. CDR3: CASSVDRGSYEQYF. The CDR3 region has the DNA TGTGCCAGCAGCGTAGATCGCGGCTCCTACGAGCAGTACTTC.

The rearrangement uses TRBV2 and TRBJ2-7; possibly TRBD2 for D (5 bases). V lost 6 bases to trimming and J lost 0 bases, with 12 bases between them. This CDR3 region has 14 residues. Germline V gene sequence: CDR1 SNHLY, CDR2 FYNNEI. CDR3 amino acids: CASSDREGSYEQYF. The CDR3 DNA sequence: TGTGCCAGCAGCGACCGCGAGGGCTCCTACGAGCAGTACTTC.

V usage is TRBV28 and J usage is TRBJ1-1; D is possibly TRBD1 (5 bases). This CDR3 region has 16 residues. CDR1 is MDHEN and CDR2 is SYDVKM in the germline V gene. Trimming took 5 bases from V and 1 from J, leaving 17 bases between them. This CDR3 reads CASSPLGDSRNTEAFF. The CDR3 coding sequence is TGTGCCAGCAGTCCTTTAGGGGACTCTAGGAACACTGAAGCTTTCTTT.

The table lists this clone with a count of one. The V gene is TRBV27, the J gene TRBJ2-3, with D tentatively TRBD2 (5 bases). This CDR3 has 13 residues. The ends were cut back, 2 bases at V and 6 bases at J, with 9 bases in the middle. In germline, CDR1 is MNHEY, CDR2 SMNVEV (reference sequence). The CDR3 protein is CASSLRGEDTQYF. CDR3 in DNA: TGTGCCAGCAGTTTACGGGGTGAGGATACGCAGTATTTT.

This clone was seen just once. This rearrangement joins TRBV7-9 to TRBJ1-4; D not resolved. The CDR3 runs to 15 residues. Germline lookup yields CDR1 SEHNR and CDR2 FQNEAQ (reference sequence). Deletions cut 5 bases from V and 3 bases from J, with 13 bases between. The CDR3 here is CASSPSTWSNEKLFF. CDR3 coding DNA: TGTGCCAGCAGCCCATCGACATGGTCTAATGAAAAACTGTTTTTT.

This clone was picked up a small number of times. The rearrangement uses TRBV28 and TRBJ1-1; D remains unclear. This CDR3 is 15 amino acids long. Germline V gene sequence: CDR1 MDHEN, CDR2 SYDVKM. The V and J ends lost 7 bases and 0 bases respectively, with 15 bases between them. Here the CDR3 reads CASTSTIPLNTEAFF. The CDR3 DNA sequence: TGTGCCAGCACCAGTACCATCCCCCTGAACACTGAAGCTTTCTTT.

The CDR3 DNA follows: TGCAGTGCTAGCCCCACAGATACGCAGTATTTT. This sequence encodes CSASPTDTQYF. The chain links TRBV20-1 to TRBJ2-3; no clear D. This CDR3 is built from 11 residues. Germline values: CDR1 DFQATT, CDR2 SNEGSKA (reference sequence). Trimming removed 3 bases from V and 2 bases from J, with 3 bases in between.

This rearrangement joins TRBV30 to TRBJ1-2; weak D call: TRBD1 (5 bases). Trimming cost V 3 bases and J 5 bases, with 13 bases left between them. The CDR3 is 13 residues long. CDR1 and CDR2 (germline): GTSNPN, SVGIG (reference sequence). The CDR3 region is CAWSLGLGYGYTF. CDR3 bases: TGTGCCTGGAGCTTGGGGCTGGGGTATGGCTACACCTTC.

This clone was observed once. The rearrangement uses TRBV7-2 and TRBJ2-3; D gene uncertain. CDR1 and CDR2 (germline): SGHTA, FQGNSA. Trimming left V 1 base short and J 7 bases short, with 15 bases between. The CDR3 consists of 15 residues. As DNA, the CDR3 is TGTGCCAGCAGCTTAGAGAACCTAGATTATAATACGCAGTATTTT. Its protein product is CASSLENLDYNTQYF.

This clone has a handful of counts. J is TRBJ1-1 and V is TRBV7-9; D call uncertain. CDR3 length: 12 residues. V lost 4 bases to trimming and J lost 9 bases, with 12 bases between them. Germline V gene lookup returns CDR1 SEHNR and CDR2 FQNEAQ (reference sequence). DNA for the CDR3: TGTGCCAGCAGCTCCTCCTGGGGTAAAGCTTTCTTT. Translated: CASSSSWGKAFF.

The chain links TRBV29-1 to TRBJ2-3; D remains unclear. V gave up 0 bases and J gave up 0 bases, with 7 bases separating them. Germline V CDR1 and CDR2: SQVTM, ANQGSEA. There are 14 residues in the CDR3. The CDR3 protein is CSVEEEPSTDTQYF. CDR3 sequence (DNA): TGCAGCGTTGAAGAGGAACCTAGCACAGATACGCAGTATTTT.